Listed below are T cell receptor beta chains from one sample, sequenced in a study of a mutant IDH1 vaccine in newly diagnosed glioma. Profiled with immunoSEQ multiplex PCR; TCRdb holds only in-frame clones, not every one. The sample lists roughly 70,000 clones, about 87% occurring once. These TCRs' antigens remain unknown. The sequencing used PBMCs, collected from a glioma patient whose treatment included an IDH1 peptide vaccine. These receptor sequences come from a man in his late teens or twenties with glioma. CDR3s include the opening cysteine and the closing phenylalanine or tryptophan. A D gene is named only where the DNA matches it firmly. The listing skips clone size in some rows; elsewhere it reads once, few, many or a size class.

j_call clone_size v_call d_call cdr3_aa cdr3_nt
TRBJ1-1 . TRBV5-4 . CASSGSDWGSEAFF TGTGCCAGCAGCGGGAGTGACTGGGGCTCTGAAGCTTTCTTT
TRBJ1-4 . TRBV5-1 TRBD1 CASSLVGQGLGKLFF TGCGCCAGCAGCTTGGTGGGACAGGGATTAGGAAAACTGTTTTTT
TRBJ1-1 . TRBV28 . CASSLGGRQRGEAFF TGTGCCAGCAGTTTAGGGGGCAGGCAACGCGGTGAAGCTTTCTTT
TRBJ1-1 . TRBV10-2 . CASSEFGQSEAFF TGCGCCAGCAGTGAATTTGGACAGAGTGAAGCTTTCTTT
TRBJ2-3 . TRBV6-4 TRBD2 CASSDSRGGTDTQYF TGTGCCAGCAGTGACTCGCGGGGGGGCACAGATACGCAGTATTTT
TRBJ2-7 . TRBV4-1 . CASSQGSGRSPYEQYF TGCGCCAGCAGCCAAGGGTCGGGACGGTCCCCCTACGAGCAGTACTTC
TRBJ1-1 . TRBV4-3 . CASSRVRNTEAFF TGCGCCAGCAGTCGGGTCCGCAACACTGAAGCTTTCTTT
TRBJ1-4 . TRBV9 . CASSVGGQYNEKLFF TGTGCCAGCAGCGTTGGGGGGCAGTATAATGAAAAACTGTTTTTT
TRBJ1-2 . TRBV6-5 . CASSSQRWAYGYTF TGTGCCAGCAGTTCGCAGAGGTGGGCCTATGGCTACACCTTC
TRBJ2-7 once TRBV11-3 . CASSLNRDYEQYF TGTGCCAGCAGCTTGAACAGAGACTACGAGCAGTACTTC
TRBJ1-6 . TRBV7-9 TRBD1 CASSQDRINSPLHF TGTGCCAGCAGCCAGGACAGGATAAATTCACCCCTCCACTTT
TRBJ2-7 . TRBV5-6 TRBD2 CASSLAPTSGRFLSYEQYF TGTGCCAGCAGCTTGGCTCCGACTAGCGGGAGATTCCTCTCCTACGAGCAGTACTTC
TRBJ2-7 . TRBV6-1 . CASRHRPSYEQYF TGTGCCAGCCGTCACAGGCCATCCTACGAGCAGTACTTC
TRBJ2-7 . TRBV7-9 . CASSLSRGSYEQYF TGTGCCAGCAGCTTATCCAGGGGCTCCTACGAGCAGTACTTC
TRBJ2-1 . TRBV5-5 . CASSSPTDFSYNEQFF TGTGCCAGCAGTTCACCAACGGACTTCTCCTACAATGAGCAGTTCTTC
TRBJ1-2 . TRBV5-4 TRBD1 CASSLRQGNGYTF TGTGCCAGCAGCCTTCGACAGGGAAATGGCTACACCTTC
TRBJ2-3 . TRBV2 TRBD2 CASTGGGGTSTDTQYF TGTGCCAGCACTGGGGGCGGGGGGACTAGCACAGATACGCAGTATTTT
TRBJ2-7 few TRBV28 . CASGSDRYEQYF TGTGCCAGCGGGTCAGATCGCTACGAGCAGTACTTC
TRBJ1-1 once TRBV19 TRBD1 CASSSTGLNTEAFF TGTGCCAGTAGTTCGACAGGGCTGAACACTGAAGCTTTCTTT
TRBJ1-5 few TRBV18 . CASSPRDTHQPQHF TGTGCCAGCTCACCAAGGGACACCCATCAGCCCCAGCATTTT
TRBJ2-3 . TRBV5-1 . CASSHWGVAQGSDTQYF TGCGCCAGCAGCCATTGGGGAGTAGCGCAAGGCTCAGATACGCAGTATTTT
TRBJ2-2 . TRBV5-1 . CASSYLQGNTGELFF TGCGCCAGCAGTTACCTACAGGGAAACACCGGGGAGCTGTTTTTT
TRBJ1-2 . TRBV5-6 . CASRLMVMGGYTF TGTGCCAGCAGACTAATGGTTATGGGTGGCTACACCTTC
TRBJ2-7 . TRBV7-8 . CASSPYGRNSYEQYF TGTGCCAGCAGCCCCTATGGAAGGAACTCCTACGAGCAGTACTTC
TRBJ2-3 . TRBV7-9 . CASSLIGGAAKGTQYF TGTGCCAGCAGCTTAATTGGCGGGGCAGCGAAGGGTACGCAGTATTTT
TRBJ2-2 . TRBV6-4 . CASSEKGDGANTGELFF TGTGCCAGCAGTGAAAAAGGGGACGGGGCGAACACCGGGGAGCTGTTTTTT
TRBJ2-1 . TRBV11-2 . CASSYHGDEQFF TGTGCCAGCAGCTACCACGGGGATGAGCAGTTCTTC
TRBJ1-1 few TRBV4-1 . CASSQGAGAGYTEAFF TGCGCCAGCAGCCAAGGGGCAGGGGCGGGTTACACTGAAGCTTTCTTT
TRBJ2-5 . TRBV30 . CAWSQGGRRGPNQETQYF TGTGCCTGGAGTCAGGGGGGTCGGCGGGGGCCAAACCAAGAGACCCAGTACTTC
TRBJ1-5 . TRBV11-2 . CASSPTGSYQPQHF TGTGCCAGCAGCCCAACAGGGTCCTATCAGCCCCAGCATTTT
TRBJ1-2 . TRBV10-1 TRBD1 CASSESQGAQFHYGYTF TGCGCCAGCAGTGAGTCCCAGGGGGCCCAATTTCACTATGGCTACACCTTC
TRBJ1-1 . TRBV6-5 . CASSQTGSLNTEAFF TGTGCCAGCAGTCAGACAGGAAGCCTGAACACTGAAGCTTTCTTT
TRBJ2-7 . TRBV29-1 TRBD1 CSVWGQSSNYEQYF TGCAGCGTATGGGGACAGAGCTCCAACTACGAGCAGTACTTC
TRBJ2-1 once TRBV10-3 TRBD2 CAISESRERGNEQFF TGTGCCATCAGTGAGTCGCGCGAGCGGGGTAATGAGCAGTTCTTC
TRBJ1-3 . TRBV5-1 TRBD1 CASSLARPGQGFGNTIYF TGCGCCAGCAGCTTGGCCAGACCGGGACAGGGGTTCGGAAACACCATATATTTT
TRBJ1-6 few TRBV5-5 . CASSLDGRSYNSPLHF TGTGCCAGCAGCTTGGATGGGCGGTCCTATAATTCACCCCTCCACTTT
TRBJ2-7 . TRBV29-1 TRBD1 CSVGTGGGVQYF TGCAGCGTCGGGACAGGGGGCGGTGTGCAGTACTTC
TRBJ2-1 . TRBV4-3 TRBD2 CASSRLLAGGDEQFF TGCGCCAGCAGCCGACTACTAGCGGGGGGGGATGAGCAGTTCTTC
TRBJ1-5 . TRBV2 . CASSDLGGNQPQHF TGTGCCAGCAGTGATTTGGGGGGCAATCAGCCCCAGCATTTT
TRBJ1-2 . TRBV9 . CASSGYRSGYTF TGTGCCAGCAGCGGTTACAGGAGTGGCTACACCTTC
TRBJ2-7 . TRBV15 . CATSRGYEQYF TGTGCCACCAGCAGGGGCTACGAGCAGTACTTC